This passage covers 17 T cell receptor beta chains from one sample sequenced in a study of technical replicates of blood from several donors. Clones were sequenced by immunoSEQ multiplex PCR, and TCRdb holds only the in-frame ones, with some missing. The table lists about 100,000 clones, approximately 94% of them singletons, with 0.2% to 0.25% in the top ten. The sequencing sample was made of T cells isolated from PBMCs. Receptors were obtained from a human donor in good health.

V is TRBV7-3 and J is TRBJ2-1; 10 bases match TRBD2. V gave up 5 bases and J gave up 6 bases; unmatched junction bases: 7. This CDR3 contains 15 residues. Per the germline V gene, CDR1 is SGHTA and CDR2 is FQGTGA. The CDR3 loop reads CASSRASGRINEQFF. Here the CDR3 DNA reads TGTGCCAGCAGCCGAGCTAGCGGGAGAATCAATGAGCAGTTCTTC.

V and J are TRBV5-4 and TRBJ2-6, with D possibly TRBD1 on 5 matching bases. Germline-derived CDR1 and CDR2 are SGHNT and YYREEE (reference sequence). The length of the CDR3 is 16 residues. V was cut by 4 bases and J by 2 bases, with 13 bases left in between. The CDR3 spells CASSQGWDAGANVLTF. CDR3 bases: TGTGCCAGCAGCCAGGGATGGGATGCTGGGGCCAACGTCCTGACTTTC.

The rearrangement uses TRBV15 and TRBJ2-2; 11 bases are a match to TRBD2. The V gene's germline CDR1 is LNHNV and CDR2 YYDKDF (reference sequence). This CDR3 has 15 residues. Trimming removed 1 base from V and 6 bases from J; junction bases left unmatched: 1. This chain's CDR3 is CATSRVAGGPGELFF. The CDR3 DNA sequence: TGTGCCACCAGCAGAGTAGCGGGAGGGCCCGGGGAGCTGTTTTTT. Based on the CDR3 plus reference TRBV15 and TRBJ2-2, the full variable domain is DAMVIQNPRYQVTQFGKPVTLSCSQTLNHNVMYWYQQKSSQAPKLLFHYYDKDFNNEADTPDNFQSRRPNTSFCFLDIRSPGLGDTAMYLCATSRVAGGPGELFFGEGSRLTVL.

This clone was picked up a small number of times. J is TRBJ1-1 and V is TRBV19; no reliable D call. The germline gives CDR1 LNHDA, CDR2 SQIVND (reference sequence). The CDR3 runs 12 residues. V was shortened by 8 bases and J by 11 bases, with 18 bases between the two germline ends. CDR3 DNA sequence: TGTGCCAGTCATAATGTTGGTGGAGTGGCTTTCTTT. It encodes CASHNVGGVAFF.

The chain has TRBV7-3 and TRBJ2-2, with TRBD2 matching 13 bases. This CDR3 spans 18 amino acids. Germline V gene lookup returns CDR1 SGHTA and CDR2 FQGTGA. Losses at the gene ends were 5 bases for V and 4 bases for J; bases not matched to a gene: 10. CDR3 nucleotide sequence: TGTGCCAGCAGCCCCGTACGGACTAGCGGGGGACCCACCGGGGAGCTGTTTTTT. It is translated as CASSPVRTSGGPTGELFF.

The chain has TRBV2 and TRBJ2-5; 9 bases map to TRBD1. J gave up 9 bases and V 6 bases, and 14 bases lay outside the gene matches. CDR1 SNHLY and CDR2 FYNNEI come from the germline V gene. The CDR3 consists of 15 residues. In nucleotides, the CDR3 is TGTGCCAGCAGCGAACTGGGACAGGGAGCCGGGGCCCAGTACTTC. It is translated as CASSELGQGAGAQYF.

The gene calls are TRBV7-9 and TRBJ1-4; TRBD1 matches 7 bases. CDR3 length: 15 amino acids. Germline V gene data show CDR1 as SEHNR and CDR2 as FQNEAQ (reference sequence). V trimming: 1 base; J trimming: 5 bases; junction bases outside the gene matches: 4. This CDR3 reads CASSLDRGGNEKLFF. The CDR3 nucleotides read TGTGCCAGCAGCTTAGACAGGGGAGGCAATGAAAAACTGTTTTTT. Using reference TRBV7-9 and TRBJ1-4 for the parts outside the CDR3, the full variable domain is DTGVSQNPRHKITKRGQNVTFRCDPISEHNRLYWYRQTLGQGPEFLTYFQNEAQLEKSRLLSDRFSAERPKGSFSTLEIQRTEQGDSAMYLCASSLDRGGNEKLFFGSGTQLSVL.

This clone was recorded once. The chain uses TRBV27 and TRBJ2-5, with D possibly TRBD2 on 6 matching bases. This CDR3 has 14 amino acids. The germline V gene has CDR1 MNHEY and CDR2 SMNVEV (reference sequence). The V end was cut by 8 bases, the J end by 5 bases, with 18 bases between. CDR3 loop: CASQKGGGFETQYF. The CDR3 DNA follows: TGTGCCAGCCAAAAGGGAGGAGGATTCGAGACCCAGTACTTC.

This clone was seen once. The rearrangement uses TRBV7-6 and TRBJ2-5, with D perhaps TRBD2 (5 bases). This CDR3 is 18 amino acids long. The ends were cut back, 5 bases at V and 0 bases at J, with 22 bases in the middle. Germline CDR1 is SGHVS and CDR2 is FNYEAQ. The CDR3 sequence: CASSKRARTTRYQETQYF. In nucleotides, the CDR3 is TGTGCCAGCAGCAAGAGGGCGCGGACCACCAGGTACCAAGAGACCCAGTACTTC.

The V and J genes are TRBV5-6 and TRBJ2-1; a possible D gene is TRBD2 (5 bases). CDR3 size: 16 residues. The germline CDR1 and CDR2 sequences are SGHDT and YYEEEE. V lost 0 bases, J lost 2 bases, and 12 bases lay in between. CDR3 nucleotide sequence: TGTGCCAGCAGCTTGGTGCTTAGCGCGGCCTACAATGAGCAGTTCTTC. Amino acids: CASSLVLSAAYNEQFF.

V usage is TRBV2 and J usage is TRBJ2-2; possible D gene TRBD1, 5 bases. From germline, CDR1 is SNHLY and CDR2 FYNNEI. This CDR3 comprises 16 residues. Trimming took off 2 bases at V and 6 bases at J, with 16 bases between the two ends. The CDR3 is CASSESASQQAGELFF. The CDR3 nucleotides read TGTGCCAGCAGTGAATCCGCCAGCCAACAGGCCGGGGAGCTGTTTTTT.

This clone was observed once. V and J are TRBV5-1 and TRBJ1-3, with D tentatively TRBD1 (6 bases). The CDR3 consists of 19 residues. Germline loops: CDR1 SGHRS, CDR2 YFSETQ. With 0 bases removed from V and 0 bases from J, the gap between germline ends came to 19 bases. Here the CDR3 reads CASSLEPGHPLTSGNTIYF. The CDR3 coding sequence is TGCGCCAGCAGCTTGGAGCCGGGACACCCGCTCACCTCTGGAAACACCATATATTTT.

Worth noting for this clone: Different DNA sequences within this sample yield the same CDR3. V gene TRBV29-1 combines with J gene TRBJ2-7, with 8 bases lining up with TRBD1. The CDR3 has 14 residues. Germline lookup yields CDR1 SQVTM and CDR2 ANQGSEA. V shed 6 bases and J 2 bases; nucleotides not matched to a gene: 9. CDR3 region: CSVDTGGSTYEQYF. CDR3 sequence (DNA): TGCAGCGTCGATACAGGGGGAAGTACCTACGAGCAGTACTTC.

This clone has just one count. This chain connects TRBV19 to TRBJ1-5; D gene ambiguous. V lost 3 bases and J lost 0, with 9 bases in between. Looked up from germline, CDR1 is LNHDA and CDR2 is SQIVND (reference sequence). The CDR3 contains 15 residues. The CDR3 coding sequence is TGTGCCAGTAGTATCGGGAGACCTAGCAATCAGCCCCAGCATTTT. Its translation is CASSIGRPSNQPQHF. The whole variable domain, remainder taken from reference TRBV19 and TRBJ1-5, is DGGITQSPKYLFRKEGQNVTLSCEQNLNHDAMYWYRQDPGQGLRLIYYSQIVNDFQKGDIAEGYSVSREKKESFPLTVTSAQKNPTAFYLCASSIGRPSNQPQHFGDGTRLSIL.

The V call is TRBV27, the J call TRBJ2-7; D might be TRBD2 (5 bases). V lost 3 bases and J lost 3, with 9 bases in between. The CDR3 is 13 residues long. From germline, CDR1 is MNHEY and CDR2 SMNVEV (reference sequence). CDR3 sequence: CASSFQEDYEQYF. CDR3 DNA: TGTGCCAGCAGTTTTCAGGAGGACTACGAGCAGTACTTC.

The chain couples TRBV6-5 to TRBJ2-5; TRBD1 agrees at 10 bases. V lost 2 bases, J lost 5 bases, and 2 bases stayed unmatched. The CDR3 covers 14 residues. The germline V gene encodes CDR1 MNHEY and CDR2 SVGAGI. The CDR3 loop reads CASSYGTGAETQYF. CDR3 sequence (DNA): TGTGCCAGCAGTTACGGGACAGGGGCCGAGACCCAGTACTTC.

The chain is built from TRBV6-1 and TRBJ1-5; D is possibly TRBD1 (5 bases). The CDR3 has 15 residues. V shed 2 bases and J shed 0 bases, with 8 bases lying between them. CDR1 and CDR2 from the germline V gene are MNHNS and SASEGT. The CDR3 nucleotides are TGTGCCAGCAGTGAACGGGGACTTAGCAATCAGCCCCAGCATTTT. Its translation is CASSERGLSNQPQHF.